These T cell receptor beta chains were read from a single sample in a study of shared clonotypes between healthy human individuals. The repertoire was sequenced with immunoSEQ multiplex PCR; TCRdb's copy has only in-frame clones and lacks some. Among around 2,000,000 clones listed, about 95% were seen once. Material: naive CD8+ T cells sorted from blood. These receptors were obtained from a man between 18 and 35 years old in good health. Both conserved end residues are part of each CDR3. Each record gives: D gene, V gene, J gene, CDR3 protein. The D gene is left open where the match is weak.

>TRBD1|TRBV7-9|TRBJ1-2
CASGDRDYGYTF
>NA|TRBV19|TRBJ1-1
CASSLPGQSPEAFF
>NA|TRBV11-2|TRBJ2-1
CASSLTGSSYNEQFF
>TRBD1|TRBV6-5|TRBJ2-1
CASSYILQGPYNEQFF
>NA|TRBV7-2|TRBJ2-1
CASSRGPGDGSHEQFF
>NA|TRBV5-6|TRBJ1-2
CASSLVGSYGYTF
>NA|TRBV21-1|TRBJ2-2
CASTIRGRINTGELFF
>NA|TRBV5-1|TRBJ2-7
CASSLAELAYEQYF
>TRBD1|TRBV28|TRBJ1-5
CASSWTGGANQPQHF
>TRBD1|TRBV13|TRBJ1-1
CASSPGQGTAEAFF
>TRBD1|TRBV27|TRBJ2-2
CASSFLTGGHTGELFF
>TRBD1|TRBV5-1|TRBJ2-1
CASSSTGGEYNEQFF
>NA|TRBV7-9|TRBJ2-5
CASSYLQNPHETQYF
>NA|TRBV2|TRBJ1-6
CASGNITRSPLHF
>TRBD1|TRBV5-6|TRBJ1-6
CASSPNLRQGFNSPLHF
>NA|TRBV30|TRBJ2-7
CAWSGGRTYEQYF
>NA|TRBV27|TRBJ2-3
CASSLMGTDTQYF
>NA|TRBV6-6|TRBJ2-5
CASSYLEVLGETQYF
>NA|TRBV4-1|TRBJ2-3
CASSRGDTQYF
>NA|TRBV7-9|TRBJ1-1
CASSDLGAYNTEAFF
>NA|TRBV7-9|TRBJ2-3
CASSSGWLVHRDTQYF
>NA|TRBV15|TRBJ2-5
CATSRGGEQETQYF
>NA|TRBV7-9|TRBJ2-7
CASSPKDRTYEQYF
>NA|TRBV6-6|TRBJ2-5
CASSYSVETQYF
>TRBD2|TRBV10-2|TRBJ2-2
CASSEFGRGDTGELFF
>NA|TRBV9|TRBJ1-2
CASSVGVGAYGYTF
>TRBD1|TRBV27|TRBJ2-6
CASTDRAGANVLTF
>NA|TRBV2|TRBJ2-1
CASRPGTPSSYNEQFF
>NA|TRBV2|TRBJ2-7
CASYGHPSYEQYF
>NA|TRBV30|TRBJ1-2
CAWSERTAYYTF
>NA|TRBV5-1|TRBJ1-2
CASSLDRNYYYGYTF
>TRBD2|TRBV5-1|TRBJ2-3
CASSLLAGGYTDTQYF
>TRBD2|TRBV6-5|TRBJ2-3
CASSLRGADTQYF
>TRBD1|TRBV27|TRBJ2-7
CASSPGTVLYEQYF
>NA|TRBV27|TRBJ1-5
CASSPHFGGTDQPQHF
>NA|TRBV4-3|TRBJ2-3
CASSLGGPRTDTQYF
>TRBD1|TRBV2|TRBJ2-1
CASSERTGGASEQFF
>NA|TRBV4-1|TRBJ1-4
CASSQDQAMNEKLFF
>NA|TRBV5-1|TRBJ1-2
CASSPDPSGANYGYTF
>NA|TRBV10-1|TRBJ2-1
CAITKEGGSALNEQFF
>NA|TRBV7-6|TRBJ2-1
CASSAGPYNEQFF
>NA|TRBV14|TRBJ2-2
CASSQDIGTGELFF
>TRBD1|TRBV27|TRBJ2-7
CASSLTRDSLFLEQYF
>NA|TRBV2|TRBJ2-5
CASSEIALVQARFKETQYF
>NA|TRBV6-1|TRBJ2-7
CASSEAANYEQYF
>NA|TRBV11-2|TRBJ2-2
CASSFSGNTGELFF
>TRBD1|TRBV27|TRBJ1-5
CASSPQGVESNQPQHF
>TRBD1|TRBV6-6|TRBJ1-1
CASSYGQGVFAFF
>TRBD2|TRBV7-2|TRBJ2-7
CASSQGLAFYEQYF
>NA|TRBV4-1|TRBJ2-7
CASSHGGAGTTTYEQYF
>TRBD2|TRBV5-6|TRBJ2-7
CASSRTSGSYEQYF
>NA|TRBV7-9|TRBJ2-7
CASSSTTDGILSYEQYF
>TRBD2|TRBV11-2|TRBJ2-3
CASSLLAGTDTQYF
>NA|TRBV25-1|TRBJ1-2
CASSEYGAGRAF
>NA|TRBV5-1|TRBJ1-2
CASSPEGGRTSNYGYTF
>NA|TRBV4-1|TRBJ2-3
CASSQRQGTDTQYF
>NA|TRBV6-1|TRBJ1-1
CASRGLFVATEAFF
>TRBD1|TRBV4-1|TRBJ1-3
CASSQDRENGNTIYF
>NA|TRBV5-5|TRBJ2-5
CASSLEYQETQYF